The 16 T cell receptor beta chains given below trace back to one sample, sequenced in a study of response to subunit inactivated influenza vaccine. TCRdb re-analysed the RT-PCR reads in MiXCR, keeping a single row per CDR3 protein. The sample carries hundreds of thousands of distinct CDR3 sequences, roughly 10% recorded once. This same sample was also taken into another study, of T cells expressing NK-cell markers. From that report: 5'RACE template switching with UMIs produced the TCR beta cDNA.

The source was PBMCs from blood, collected on the day of vaccination. The receptors stem from a man in his fifties who received an inactivated influenza vaccine.

The chain joins TRBV11-2 to TRBJ2-7; D ambiguous. Per germline, CDR1 SGHAT and CDR2 FQNNGV. Trimming removed 0 bases at V and 1 base at J, with 7 bases between. The CDR3 has 14 amino acids. The CDR3 loop reads CASSLDNLSYEQYF. DNA of the CDR3: TGTGCCAGCAGCTTAGATAATCTTTCCTACGAGCAGTACTTC.

This clonotype was seen more than once but under ten times. The rearrangement uses TRBV7-3 and TRBJ2-1; TRBD1 or TRBD2 may be the D gene (5 bases each). The CDR3 contains 20 residues. Germline loops: CDR1 SGHTA, CDR2 FQGTGA. Trimming stripped 7 bases from V and 0 bases from J, with 28 bases between. Here the CDR3 reads CASTILTGTPQPISYNEQFF. CDR3 DNA: TGTGCCAGCACCATACTGACCGGGACCCCTCAACCCATCTCCTACAATGAGCAGTTCTTC. Looking up the rest from reference TRBV7-3 and TRBJ2-1 gives the full variable domain: GAGVSQTPSNKVTEKGKYVELRCDPISGHTALYWYRQSLGQGPEFLIYFQGTGAADDSGLPNDRFFAVRPEGSVSTLKIQRTERGDSAVYLCASTILTGTPQPISYNEQFFGPGTRLTVL.

This clonotype has only a few counts. The rearrangement uses TRBV4-1 and TRBJ2-5, with no clear D. In germline, CDR1 is MGHRA, CDR2 YSYEKL. The CDR3 has 14 amino acids. The V end lost 4 bases, the J end lost 2 bases, and 11 bases lay between the germline ends. The CDR3 DNA sequence: TGCGCCAGCAGCCGGGTAGGACCGCAAGAGACCCAGTACTTC. As protein: CASSRVGPQETQYF.

This clonotype was seen ten or more times. The chain couples TRBV10-3 to TRBJ2-6; D possibly matches TRBD1 or TRBD2 (5 bases each). The CDR3 is made up of 16 amino acids. Germline V gene data show CDR1 as ENHRY and CDR2 as SYGVKD. The V end lost 6 bases, the J end lost 1 base, and 13 bases lay between the germline ends. This CDR3 reads CAIRGTEVSGANVLTF. DNA of the CDR3: TGTGCCATCAGAGGGACGGAAGTGTCTGGGGCCAACGTCCTGACTTTC.

The chain couples TRBV5-5 to TRBJ1-1; D is possibly TRBD1 (5 bases). The CDR3 sequence is 14 residues long. The V end was cut by 4 bases, the J end by 5 bases, with 15 bases between. CDR1 and CDR2 from the germline V gene are SGHKS and YYEKEE (reference sequence). The CDR3 loop is CASSRVSGGTEAFF. The CDR3, as DNA: TGTGCCAGCAGCCGCGTCTCCGGGGGAACTGAAGCTTTCTTT.

This sequence joins TRBV29-1 and TRBJ2-7; D gene uncertain. CDR1 is SQVTM, CDR2 ANQGSEA, per germline. The length of the CDR3 is 12 residues. Trimming took 7 bases from V and 5 from J, leaving 15 bases between them. The DNA of the CDR3 is TGCAGCGGCGCCGGGTCCTTGAACGAGCAGTACTTC. Its translation is CSGAGSLNEQYF.

This rearrangement joins TRBV29-1 to TRBJ2-4; D perhaps matches TRBD1 (6 bases). The CDR3 runs to 16 residues. Trimming pared 5 bases from V and 0 bases from J, leaving 17 bases between. Germline CDR1 and CDR2: SQVTM and ANQGSEA. CDR3 sequence (DNA): TGCAGCGTTTACTCCCCCCAGGGGATAGCCAAAAACATTCAGTACTTC. Its translation: CSVYSPQGIAKNIQYF.

A few counts support this clonotype. The chain combines TRBV14 with TRBJ2-2, with D uncertain. Germline V gene lookup returns CDR1 SGHDN and CDR2 FVKESK. V lost 3 bases and J 1 base, leaving 9 bases between the germline ends. CDR3 size: 15 residues. DNA of the CDR3: TGTGCCAGCAGCCAGAAATGGGGGAACACCGGGGAGCTGTTTTTT. Protein: CASSQKWGNTGELFF.

The genes are TRBV12-3 or TRBV12-4 and TRBJ2-3, with D maybe TRBD1 (6 bases). With 6 bases removed from V and 2 bases from J, the gap between germline ends came to 15 bases. CDR3 length: 15 residues. In DNA, the CDR3 is TGTGCCAGCAGACCCACCGGGACAAACACAGATACGCAGTATTTT. Translated, it gives CASRPTGTNTDTQYF.

This clonotype was seen ten or more times. This chain connects TRBV15 to TRBJ2-6; either TRBD1 or TRBD2 may supply D (6 bases each). Germline lookup yields CDR1 LNHNV and CDR2 YYDKDF (reference sequence). This CDR3 is built from 19 residues. V lost 1 base and J 4 bases, leaving 20 bases between the germline ends. CDR3 sequence (DNA): TGTGCCACCAGCAGAGTTGGGGGGCGACTGGCTTTAGGGGCCAACGTCCTGACTTTC. Protein product: CATSRVGGRLALGANVLTF.

In its sample, this clonotype was seen a few times. This chain uses TRBV12-3 or TRBV12-4 with TRBJ2-1, with D possibly matching TRBD2 (6 bases). V lost 3 bases and J lost 8, with 14 bases in between. The CDR3 spans 14 residues. The CDR3 DNA reads as TGTGCCAGCAGTTTGGGGCGGGATGGGGATGAGCAGTTCTTC. Translation gives CASSLGRDGDEQFF.

A few counts support this clonotype. V is TRBV6-2 or TRBV6-3 and J is TRBJ2-5; D might be TRBD1 (5 bases). Trimming pared 5 bases from V and 2 bases from J, leaving 15 bases between. This CDR3 has 15 amino acids. Germline values: CDR1 MNHEY, CDR2 SVGEGT. CDR3 coding DNA: TGTGCCAGCAGTCTTCCCGACAGAATGCAAGAGACCCAGTACTTC. Amino acids: CASSLPDRMQETQYF.

Here the CDR3 DNA reads TGTGCCAGCAGTTTATCCCGGGGTCGAAATCAGCCCCAGCATTTT. This translates into CASSLSRGRNQPQHF. V usage is TRBV12-3 or TRBV12-4 and J usage is TRBJ1-5; D ambiguous. V lost 2 bases to trimming and J lost 4 bases, with 12 bases between them. The length of the CDR3 is 15 residues.

Note on this clonotype: Compared with germline, one end of the junction differs, possibly owing to a read error. The chain uses TRBV12-3 or TRBV12-4 and TRBJ2-1; D ambiguous. The CDR3 consists of 13 residues. This chain's CDR3 is CASSFAQYSEQFF. The CDR3 region has the DNA TGTGCCAGCAGTTTCGCCCAATACAGTGAGCAGTTCTTC.

The rearrangement links TRBV12-3 or TRBV12-4 to TRBJ2-5; D is undetermined. V was clipped by 6 bases and J by 2 bases, with 7 bases between them. This CDR3 comprises 12 residues. The CDR3 region has the DNA TGTGCCAGCAGAAGGACGCAAGAGACCCAGTACTTC. Translated: CASRRTQETQYF.

In this sample, this clonotype turned up a few times. The rearrangement joins TRBV4-3 to TRBJ2-5; 11 bases fit TRBD1. The germline CDR1 and CDR2 sequences are LGHNA and YSLEER. V shed 3 bases and J 1 base; nucleotides not matched to a gene: 4. The CDR3 is 16 residues long. CDR3 sequence: CASSQTGTGGQETQYF. The CDR3 DNA reads as TGCGCCAGCAGCCAGACCGGGACAGGGGGCCAAGAGACCCAGTACTTC.